The present T cell receptor beta chain was sequenced within a study of prognosis after radiotherapy for stage I lung cancer. Whole-study findings and limits: Reduced unique TCR clone counts were recorded after stereotactic body radiation therapy, with a median of around 10,000 versus 6,900.

This clonotype was recorded many times. Antigen: not known. With two-round multiplex PCR, TCR beta CDR3 sequences were amplified from genomic DNA. Individual primers that were specific to each TRBV and TRBJ gene served in first-round PCR. One entry per CDR3 protein results from TCRdb running MiXCR on the multiplex PCR reads. The top ten hold approximately 41% of the sample, which has 13,000 to 15,000 distinct CDR3 sequences, roughly a third seen once. This TCR came from a donor of 50 years or more with non-small cell lung cancer. This material consisted of PBMCs, taken before or after stereotactic body radiation therapy (not recorded which).

As DNA, the CDR3 is TGCGCCAGCAGCCACCCCGGGGGCCGCCGCTATGGCTACACCTTC. Its translation: CASSHPGGRRYGYTF. The chain recombines TRBV4-1 with TRBJ1-2; tentatively, D is TRBD1 (6 bases). The germline V gene has CDR1 MGHRA and CDR2 YSYEKL. With 3 bases removed from V and 4 bases from J, the gap between germline ends came to 15 bases. The length of the CDR3 is 15 residues.